This T cell receptor beta chain was captured by sequencing in a study of Ad26.COV2.S vaccination and SARS-CoV-2 variants. Study background: Once or twice, 56 days apart, Ad26.COV2.S was delivered intramuscularly.

Clones were read by immunoSEQ multiplex PCR, and TCRdb kept only the in-frame ones, dropping some. The data show 300,000 to 350,000 clones, with about 82% seen just once and around 2% held by the top ten. Germline loops: CDR1 SGHTA, CDR2 FQGNSA. V lost 1 base and J 7 bases, leaving 9 bases between the germline ends. This CDR3 has 13 amino acids. The sample's treatment: some 19 received Ad26.COV2.S at low or high dose, single or two shots; 5 received placebo; per-sample allocation not given. Sample collection was performed on day 63 after the first vaccine or placebo injection. Source: peripheral blood, taken in a trial of Ad26.COV2.S vaccine versus placebo. The clonotype comes from a person aged 18-60 years who received the Ad26.COV2.S COVID-19 vaccine or a placebo. The chain carries TRBV7-2 and TRBJ2-3; D gene ambiguous. As DNA, the CDR3 is TGTGCCAGCAGCTTAGAACCCCGGAATACGCAGTATTTT. Translation gives CASSLEPRNTQYF.